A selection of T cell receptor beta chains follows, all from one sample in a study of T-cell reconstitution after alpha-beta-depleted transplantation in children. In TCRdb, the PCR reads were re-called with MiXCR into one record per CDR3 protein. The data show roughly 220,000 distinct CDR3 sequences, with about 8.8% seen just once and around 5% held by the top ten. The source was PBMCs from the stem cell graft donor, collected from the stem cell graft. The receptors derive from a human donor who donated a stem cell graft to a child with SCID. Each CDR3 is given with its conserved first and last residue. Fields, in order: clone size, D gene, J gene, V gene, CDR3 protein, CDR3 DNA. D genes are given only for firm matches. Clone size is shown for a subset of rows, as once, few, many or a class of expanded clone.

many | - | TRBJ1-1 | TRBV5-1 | CASSLVPGVMTEAFF | TGCGCCAGCAGCTTGGTTCCGGGGGTCATGACTGAAGCTTTCTTT
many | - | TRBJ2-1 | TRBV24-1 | CATSDSGYYRGGYNEQFF | TGTGCCACCAGTGATTCAGGGTACTACCGGGGCGGCTACAATGAGCAGTTCTTC
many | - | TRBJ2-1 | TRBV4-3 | CASSQDGTHSYNEQFF | TGCGCCAGCAGCCAGGACGGGACTCACTCCTACAATGAGCAGTTCTTC
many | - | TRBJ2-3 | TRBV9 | CASSGSVGNTDTQYF | TGTGCCAGCAGCGGTAGCGTCGGTAATACAGATACGCAGTATTTT
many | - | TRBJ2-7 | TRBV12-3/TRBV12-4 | CASASRSFYEQYF | TGTGCCAGCGCCAGCCGCTCCTTCTACGAGCAGTACTTC
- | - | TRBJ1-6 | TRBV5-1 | CASSLGWDSPLHF | TGCGCCAGCAGCTTGGGGTGGGATTCACCCCTCCACTTT
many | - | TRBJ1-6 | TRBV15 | CATSFGTENSPLHF | TGTGCCACCAGCTTCGGGACCGAGAATTCACCCCTCCACTTT
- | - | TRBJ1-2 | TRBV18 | CASSPQMGGLNYGYTF | TGTGCCAGCTCACCACAGATGGGGGGCCTCAACTATGGCTACACCTTC
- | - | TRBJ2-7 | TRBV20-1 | CSAKYSGAYEQYF | TGCAGTGCTAAATACAGTGGAGCCTACGAGCAGTACTTC
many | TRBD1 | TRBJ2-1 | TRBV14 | CASSQVPGTVVNEQFF | TGTGCCAGCAGCCAAGTCCCCGGGACAGTTGTCAATGAGCAGTTCTTC
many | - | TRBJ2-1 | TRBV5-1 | CASSPPVRPANEQFF | TGCGCCAGCAGCCCCCCAGTGCGACCCGCAAATGAGCAGTTCTTC
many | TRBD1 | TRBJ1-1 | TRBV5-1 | CASSLYPESFRGRGTEAFF | TGCGCCAGCAGCTTGTACCCCGAATCTTTCAGGGGGCGAGGGACTGAAGCTTTCTTT
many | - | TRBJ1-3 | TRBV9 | CASSVDGHSGNTIYF | TGTGCCAGCAGCGTTGACGGACACTCTGGAAACACCATATATTTT
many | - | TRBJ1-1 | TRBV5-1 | CASSPTVQNTEAFF | TGCGCCAGCAGCCCAACTGTCCAGAACACTGAAGCTTTCTTT
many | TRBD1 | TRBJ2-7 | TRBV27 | CASSQVIGTEPYEQYF | TGTGCCAGCAGTCAGGTCATCGGGACAGAACCCTACGAGCAGTACTTC
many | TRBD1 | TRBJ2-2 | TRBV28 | CASSPTGTGAGELFF | TGTGCCAGCAGTCCGACCGGGACAGGGGCCGGGGAGCTGTTTTTT
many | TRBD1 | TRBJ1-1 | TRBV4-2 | CASSHARGMEAFF | TGTGCCAGCAGCCATGCCAGGGGGATGGAAGCTTTCTTT
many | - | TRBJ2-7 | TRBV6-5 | CASSYVGGRPYEQYF | TGTGCCAGCAGTTACGTCGGGGGGCGCCCCTACGAGCAGTACTTC
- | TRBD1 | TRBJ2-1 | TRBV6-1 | CASGRTGGVHEQFF | TGTGCCAGCGGCAGGACAGGGGGGGTTCATGAGCAGTTCTTC
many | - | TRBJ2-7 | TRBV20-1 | CSARDGGGAYEQYF | TGCAGTGCTAGAGATGGTGGGGGCGCCTACGAGCAGTACTTC
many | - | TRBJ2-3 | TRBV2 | CASSVYEGVTTDTQYF | TGTGCCAGCAGTGTGTATGAAGGGGTAACCACAGATACGCAGTATTTT
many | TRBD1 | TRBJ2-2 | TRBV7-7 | CASSLGSDRLPGELFF | TGTGCCAGCAGCTTGGGCTCGGACAGGCTCCCCGGGGAGCTGTTTTTT
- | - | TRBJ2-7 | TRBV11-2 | CASSLEEHEQYF | TGTGCCAGCAGCTTGGAGGAGCACGAGCAGTACTTC
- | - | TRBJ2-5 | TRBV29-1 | CSGGGSNQETQYF | TGCAGCGGGGGGGGCAGCAACCAAGAGACCCAGTACTTC
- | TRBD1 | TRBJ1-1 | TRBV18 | CASSPGTGRTEAFF | TGTGCCAGCTCACCCGGGACAGGGAGGACTGAAGCTTTCTTT
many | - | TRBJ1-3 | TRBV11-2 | CASSLEGSFSGNTIYF | TGTGCCAGCAGCTTAGAGGGGTCTTTCTCTGGAAACACCATATATTTT